These T cell receptor beta chains were read from a single sample in a study of blood T cell repertoires in COVID-19. The assay was immunoSEQ multiplex PCR, and TCRdb's table has in-frame clones only and misses some. The data contain some 370,000 clones, nearly 90% of them singletons. The sequencing input was peripheral blood. The receptors derive from a man younger than 30 with active or convalescent COVID-19. Both conserved end residues are part of each CDR3. The D gene is left open where the match is weak. Rows give clone size only sometimes, using once, few, many, or a class for an expanded clone.

TGTGCCAGCAGTTTACCGGGACAGGGTTTCGGGGAGCTGTTTTTT | CASSLPGQGFGELFF | TRBV5-4 | TRBD1 | - | TRBJ2-2
TGTGCCAGCAGCGGACATCAGGGGCTGACCACAGATACGCAGTATTTT | CASSGHQGLTTDTQYF | TRBV9 | - | - | TRBJ2-3
TGCAGCGCCGTTACAGGGGCGAACACTGAAGCTTTCTTT | CSAVTGANTEAFF | TRBV29-1 | TRBD1 | - | TRBJ1-1
TGTGCCAGCAGCCTCCCACGGGGAGGATTTGACGAGCAGTACTTC | CASSLPRGGFDEQYF | TRBV7-6 | - | - | TRBJ2-7
TGTGCCAGCAGCTTTACAGGCGGGAGGGACCAAGAGACCCAGTACTTC | CASSFTGGRDQETQYF | TRBV5-4 | TRBD2 | - | TRBJ2-5
TGTGCCAGCAGTCAAGGGGGCCTAGGCACCCTCCACTTT | CASSQGGLGTLHF | TRBV28 | TRBD1 | - | TRBJ1-6
TGTGCCAGCAGCTTGGCCTTGGGACAATCTATGTGGAATGAGCAGTTCTTC | CASSLALGQSMWNEQFF | TRBV5-4 | - | - | TRBJ2-1
TGCAGCGTCCTGGACAGCGGCAATCAGCCCCAGCATTTT | CSVLDSGNQPQHF | TRBV29-1 | - | - | TRBJ1-5
TGTGCCAGTAGTCCCGGGACAGAGCTTCTCAAGCAGTTCTTC | CASSPGTELLKQFF | TRBV19 | TRBD1 | - | TRBJ2-1
TGTGCCAGCAGTTTATCGTGGGGACAAGCCTACGAGCAGTACTTC | CASSLSWGQAYEQYF | TRBV27 | - | - | TRBJ2-7
TGTGCCAGTAGTACGGGGGGTCTAGGAGAGACCCAGTACTTC | CASSTGGLGETQYF | TRBV2 | TRBD2 | once | TRBJ2-5
TGTGCCAGCAGTTACATTCAGGGGGCGAGCTATGGCTACACCTTC | CASSYIQGASYGYTF | TRBV6-5 | TRBD1 | few | TRBJ1-2
TGCGCCAGCAGCCAAGATACCATTTTGAGCTCCTATAATTCACCCCTCCACTTT | CASSQDTILSSYNSPLHF | TRBV4-3 | - | - | TRBJ1-6
TGTGCCAGCAGTTTTCGCTATGGCTACACCTTC | CASSFRYGYTF | TRBV28 | - | - | TRBJ1-2
TGTGCCAGCAGCTCGACCCAGGCATATCAGCCCCAGCATTTT | CASSSTQAYQPQHF | TRBV7-9 | - | - | TRBJ1-5
TGTGCCAGCAGGAGAGACGGGAGCTACGAGCAGTACTTC | CASRRDGSYEQYF | TRBV28 | - | - | TRBJ2-7
TGTGCCAGCAGTCCGGACTATCGAGATGGGTCGACGCAGTATTTT | CASSPDYRDGSTQYF | TRBV27 | - | - | TRBJ2-3
TGTGCCAGCAGTTGGTCGGGGGTTCATGAGCAGTTCTTC | CASSWSGVHEQFF | TRBV6-2/TRBV6-3 | - | - | TRBJ2-1
TGCGCCAGCAGCCAAGATCGGAGGGGGCTCACCGGGGAGCTGTTTTTT | CASSQDRRGLTGELFF | TRBV4-1 | - | - | TRBJ2-2
TGTGCCAGTAGTAAGGGACTAGCGGCCGCAAACACCGGGGAGCTGTTTTTT | CASSKGLAAANTGELFF | TRBV19 | TRBD2 | - | TRBJ2-2
TGTGCCTGGAGTCAGGTGGGACAGGGTTCTTCGGAAAAACTGTTTTTT | CAWSQVGQGSSEKLFF | TRBV30 | TRBD1 | - | TRBJ1-4
TGTGCCAGCGCCCCCGGGAGTCCGGACTATGGCTACACCTTC | CASAPGSPDYGYTF | TRBV27 | - | - | TRBJ1-2
TGTGCCAGCGGACTAGCGGGAGATGGCGAGCAGTACTTC | CASGLAGDGEQYF | TRBV5-4 | TRBD2 | - | TRBJ2-7
TGCAGTGCTAGTATGGGACTGGCGGGCACTGAAGCTTTCTTT | CSASMGLAGTEAFF | TRBV20-1 | - | - | TRBJ1-1
TGTGCCAGCAGCTTAGGCCCTAGCGGGGCCCCTGGAGAGACCCAGTACTTC | CASSLGPSGAPGETQYF | TRBV7-8 | TRBD2 | once | TRBJ2-5
TGTGCCAGCAGTGACGGACAGGGGGATTTGTCACCCCTCCACTTT | CASSDGQGDLSPLHF | TRBV6-1 | TRBD1 | - | TRBJ1-6
TGTGCCAGCAGTGGGGACACCCGGACTGGAAACACCATATATTTT | CASSGDTRTGNTIYF | TRBV2 | - | - | TRBJ1-3
TGTGCCAGCAGCCCGGTTGGACAGGACGCGGGCGAACTGTTTTTT | CASSPVGQDAGELFF | TRBV7-9 | TRBD1 | - | TRBJ1-4
TGCGCCAGCAGCCTAACCTCAGCGGGGGGATTGTCCGAGCAGTACTTC | CASSLTSAGGLSEQYF | TRBV4-1 | TRBD2 | - | TRBJ2-7
TGTGCCAGCAGTTACCAGGGATTGAGTGAGCAGTACTTC | CASSYQGLSEQYF | TRBV6-2/TRBV6-3 | - | - | TRBJ2-7